These T cell receptor beta chains were read from a single sample in a study of T-cell memory formation after mild COVID-19. TCRdb re-analysed the 5' RACE reads in MiXCR, keeping a single row per CDR3 protein. The repertoire holds some 40,000 distinct CDR3 sequences, with approximately 6.5% as singletons. The sample was PBMCs or a T cell subset sorted from them (not recorded which). These receptors all stem from an adult who had mild COVID-19 (a few samples of this study predate the infection). Cell type and time point are not known. CDR3s include the opening cysteine and the closing phenylalanine or tryptophan. D genes are given only for firm matches. Clone size is shown for a subset of rows, as once, few, many or a class of expanded clone.

>TRBJ2-2|.|TRBV12-3/TRBV12-4|many
CANRQANTGELFF
TGTGCCAACCGACAGGCGAACACCGGGGAGCTGTTTTTT
>TRBJ2-3|.|TRBV12-3/TRBV12-4|many
CASSLRFGLRDTQYF
TGTGCCAGCAGTTTAAGGTTCGGCCTCCGAGATACGCAGTATTTT
>TRBJ1-2|TRBD1|TRBV7-2|few
CASSRDRDSGYTF
TGTGCCAGCAGCCGGGACAGGGATTCGGGCTACACCTTC
>TRBJ2-7|.|TRBV10-3|.
CAISEGQTYEQYF
TGTGCCATCAGTGAGGGACAAACCTACGAGCAGTACTTC
>TRBJ1-2|.|TRBV5-5|.
CASSFGGGANYGYTF
TGTGCCAGCAGCTTTGGAGGGGGAGCTAACTATGGCTACACCTTC
>TRBJ1-4|TRBD1|TRBV7-2|.
CASSKQTGGERKLFF
TGTGCCAGCAGCAAACAGACAGGGGGCGAGCGAAAACTGTTTTTT
>TRBJ2-2|TRBD1|TRBV7-3|.
CASSQGAGELFF
TGTGCCAGCAGCCAGGGGGCCGGGGAGCTGTTTTTT
>TRBJ1-2|TRBD1|TRBV27|many
CASSLFSGTDYGYTF
TGTGCCAGCAGTTTATTCTCCGGGACAGACTATGGCTACACCTTC
>TRBJ2-7|TRBD2|TRBV7-9|many
CASSAGLAYEQYF
TGTGCCAGCAGCGCAGGACTAGCATACGAGCAGTACTTC
>TRBJ2-1|TRBD2|TRBV4-3|.
CASSQGTSGVSSYNEQFF
TGCGCCAGCAGCCAAGGGACTAGCGGGGTGAGCTCCTACAATGAGCAGTTCTTC
>TRBJ2-4|.|TRBV5-1|medium-sized
CASSAGGPQNIQYF
TGCGCCAGCAGCGCCGGGGGGCCACAAAACATTCAGTACTTC
>TRBJ2-2|.|TRBV5-1|few
CASSLAWSGHTGELFF
TGCGCCAGCAGCTTGGCCTGGAGCGGGCACACCGGGGAGCTGTTTTTT
>TRBJ1-1|.|TRBV16|.
CASSLWENTEAFF
TGTGCCAGCAGCCTTTGGGAAAACACTGAAGCTTTCTTT
>TRBJ2-3|TRBD1|TRBV20-1|.
CSGYRGMDTQYF
TGCAGCGGGTACAGGGGGATGGATACGCAGTATTTT
>TRBJ1-4|TRBD1|TRBV5-1|.
CASSLRPTGGQGEKLFF
TGCGCCAGCAGCTTGAGACCTACAGGGGGACAAGGCGAAAAACTGTTTTTT
>TRBJ1-2|.|TRBV5-1|.
CASSFRGMHGYTF
TGCGCCAGCAGCTTTCGAGGAATGCACGGCTACACCTTC
>TRBJ1-5|TRBD1|TRBV10-2|few
CASSAMTGSNQPQHF
TGCGCCAGCAGTGCCATGACAGGGAGCAATCAGCCCCAGCATTTT
>TRBJ2-6|TRBD1|TRBV4-1|many
CASSQGQVFSGANVLTF
TGCGCCAGCAGCCAGGGACAGGTCTTCTCTGGGGCCAACGTCCTGACTTTC
>TRBJ2-7|.|TRBV5-6|.
CASSLAWGYEQYF
TGTGCCAGCAGCTTGGCCTGGGGCTACGAGCAGTACTTC
>TRBJ2-1|TRBD2|TRBV20-1|few
CSAGGGLALEQFF
TGCAGTGCTGGTGGGGGACTAGCTCTTGAGCAGTTCTTC
>TRBJ2-3|.|TRBV13|many
CASSPRSDRSTDTQYF
TGTGCCAGCAGCCCACGGAGCGACCGTAGCACAGATACGCAGTATTTT
>TRBJ2-1|.|TRBV2|few
CASSGNSNEQFF
TGTGCCAGCAGCGGGAACAGCAATGAGCAGTTCTTC
>TRBJ1-2|.|TRBV20-1|few
CSARGLLDYGYTF
TGCAGTGCTAGAGGGCTTCTCGACTATGGCTACACCTTC
>TRBJ2-5|TRBD2|TRBV4-1|many
CASSRKTSDEETQYF
TGCGCCAGCAGCCGGAAGACTAGCGACGAAGAGACCCAGTACTTC
>TRBJ2-3|.|TRBV7-3|many
CASSPAPRGRGTDTQYF
TGTGCCAGCAGCCCAGCCCCCCGGGGGCGGGGCACAGATACGCAGTATTTT
>TRBJ2-3|TRBD2|TRBV27|few
CASSSPLERGYTDTQYF
TGTGCCAGCAGTTCGCCCTTGGAGCGGGGTTACACAGATACGCAGTATTTT
>TRBJ1-1|TRBD1|TRBV5-1|.
CASSGGQLSLGMNTEAFF
TGCGCCAGCAGCGGGGGACAGCTCTCTTTAGGGATGAACACTGAAGCTTTCTTT
>TRBJ2-5|.|TRBV29-1|medium-sized
CSVGPERVETQYF
TGCAGCGTTGGTCCAGAGAGGGTGGAGACCCAGTACTTC
>TRBJ1-1|.|TRBV5-6|.
CASSPWPAGQTFEAFF
TGTGCCAGCAGCCCTTGGCCGGCAGGGCAGACTTTCGAAGCTTTCTTT
>TRBJ1-2|TRBD1|TRBV7-8|.
CASSSEPKTGASLYGYTF
TGTGCCAGCAGCTCAGAACCCAAGACAGGGGCATCCCTCTATGGCTACACCTTC
>TRBJ2-4|.|TRBV9|many
CASSVRLRGVENIQYF
TGTGCCAGCAGCGTGAGGTTGAGGGGCGTTGAAAACATTCAGTACTTC
>TRBJ2-6|TRBD1|TRBV20-1|.
CSARDRAGGDFSGANVLTF
TGCAGTGCTAGAGATCGGGCAGGGGGTGATTTCTCTGGGGCCAACGTCCTGACTTTC
>TRBJ2-3|.|TRBV20-1|few
CSASSVGRRSNTQYF
TGCAGTGCTAGCTCTGTGGGCAGAAGGAGTAATACGCAGTATTTT
>TRBJ2-1|.|TRBV29-1|many
CSVEYEQFF
TGCAGCGTTGAGTATGAGCAGTTCTTC
>TRBJ2-5|.|TRBV2|many
CASSYTGGAETQYF
TGTGCCAGCAGCTATACTGGTGGGGCGGAGACCCAGTACTTC
>TRBJ2-1|TRBD1|TRBV7-8|many
CASSLATGGHNEQFF
TGTGCCAGCAGCTTAGCGACAGGGGGGCACAATGAGCAGTTCTTC
>TRBJ1-4|.|TRBV7-9|many
CASSKSRKDEKLFF
TGTGCCAGCAGCAAAAGCCGCAAGGATGAAAAACTGTTTTTT
>TRBJ1-1|.|TRBV19|few
CASSPRRLLMNTEAFF
TGTGCCAGTAGTCCCCGCAGGTTACTAATGAACACTGAAGCTTTCTTT
>TRBJ2-1|.|TRBV2|.
CASSAVYGREQFF
TGTGCCAGCAGTGCGGTCTATGGGCGTGAGCAGTTCTTC
>TRBJ1-1|.|TRBV12-3/TRBV12-4|.
CASSQKPGTDGNTEAFF
TGTGCCAGCAGTCAAAAACCCGGGACGGATGGGAACACTGAAGCTTTCTTT
>TRBJ1-1|.|TRBV2|.
CASSVDGPRVEAFF
TGTGCCAGCAGTGTCGATGGACCCCGGGTGGAAGCTTTCTTT
>TRBJ1-4|.|TRBV29-1|few
CSVARTTTNEKLFF
TGCAGCGTTGCCCGGACAACAACTAATGAAAAACTGTTTTTT
>TRBJ2-3|.|TRBV4-3|many
CASSRELTDTQYF
TGCGCCAGCAGCCGGGAACTCACAGATACGCAGTATTTT
>TRBJ2-4|.|TRBV5-1|many
CASSLVGAQNIQYF
TGCGCCAGCAGCTTGGTAGGGGCCCAAAACATTCAGTACTTC
>TRBJ2-7|.|TRBV6-2/TRBV6-3|many
CASSYTPGTHFYEQYF
TGTGCCAGCAGTTACACTCCAGGGACTCACTTCTACGAGCAGTACTTC
>TRBJ1-2|TRBD1|TRBV27|many
CASSYSSTGAYGYTF
TGTGCCAGCAGTTATAGTTCGACAGGGGCTTATGGCTACACCTTC
>TRBJ2-7|TRBD2|TRBV7-8|.
CASSLGDGGSYEQYF
TGTGCCAGCAGCTTAGGGGACGGGGGGTCCTACGAGCAGTACTTC
>TRBJ2-1|.|TRBV2|many
CASSVWLYNEQFF
TGTGCCAGCAGTGTATGGCTCTACAATGAGCAGTTCTTC